Below, one TCR beta chain is given with its context. A junction boundary mismatches the germline segment, possibly from a read error. Germline V gene sequence: CDR1 SGHAT, CDR2 FQNNGV. CDR3 length equals 14 residues. This sample was included in a study of molecular identifiers for immune sequencing clone quantification. CD8+CD4-CCR7+CD45RA+ cells were sorted as naive CD8 T cells. Methods described previously, with TCR primers listed, were used for bulk TCR libraries. TCRdb recomputed calls from the PCR reads with MiXCR, one row per CDR3 protein. This sample has some 580,000 distinct CDR3 sequences, with 25% found just once.

Sequencing was carried out using naive CD8+ T cells from blood, with Jurkat cell RNA spiked in. Sample subset: FACS-sorted CD8+CD4-CCR7+CD45RA+ naive T cells. V and J are TRBV11-2 and TRBJ1-2; TRBD1 aligns across 11 bases. This TCR was recovered from a human donor in good health. Some libraries in this study had Jurkat cell RNA spiked in. The CDR3 DNA is TGTGCCAGCAGACCGGACAGGGGGCTGTATGGCTACCCCTTC. Translated: CASRPDRGLYGYPF.